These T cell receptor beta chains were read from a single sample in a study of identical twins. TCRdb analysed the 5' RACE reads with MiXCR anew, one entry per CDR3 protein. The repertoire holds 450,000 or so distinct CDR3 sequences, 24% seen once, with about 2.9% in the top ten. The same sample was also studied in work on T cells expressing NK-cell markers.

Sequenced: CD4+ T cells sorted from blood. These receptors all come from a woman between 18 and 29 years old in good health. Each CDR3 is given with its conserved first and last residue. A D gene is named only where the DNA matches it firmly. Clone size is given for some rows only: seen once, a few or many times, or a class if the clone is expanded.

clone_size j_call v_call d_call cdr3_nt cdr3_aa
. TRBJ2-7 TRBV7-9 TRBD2 TGTGCCAGCAGCTTAGGACTAGCGGGAACTAGGGACGAGCAGTACTTC CASSLGLAGTRDEQYF
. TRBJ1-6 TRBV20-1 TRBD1 TGCAGTGCTGGATTTGGGACAGCGAGTTCACCCCTCCACTTT CSAGFGTASSPLHF
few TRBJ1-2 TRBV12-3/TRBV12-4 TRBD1 TGTGCCAGCAGCCGACTTGGGGACAGGGATTCTCGTGGCTACACCTTC CASSRLGDRDSRGYTF
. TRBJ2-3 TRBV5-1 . TGCGCCAGCAGCTTCTTGGGGCTGGACACAGATACGCAGTATTTT CASSFLGLDTDTQYF
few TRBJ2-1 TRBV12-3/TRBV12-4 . TGTGCCAGCAGTTTAGGGACAGCTAGTTACAATGAGCAGTTCTTC CASSLGTASYNEQFF
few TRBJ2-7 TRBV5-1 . TGCGCCAGCAGCTTTTCCAGGGGTGCCCTGGGGGTTGACTACGAGCAGTACTTC CASSFSRGALGVDYEQYF
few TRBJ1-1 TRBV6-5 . TGTGCCAGCAGTTACGCAGGGAATTTCAACACTGAAGCTTTCTTT CASSYAGNFNTEAFF
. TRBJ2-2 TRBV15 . TGTGCCACCAGCAGAGATTCTCGACGGAACACCGGGGAGCTGTTTTTT CATSRDSRRNTGELFF
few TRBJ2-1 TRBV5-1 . TGCGCCAGCAGCCTACGGACAGAGAGGTTCAATGAGCAGTTCTTC CASSLRTERFNEQFF
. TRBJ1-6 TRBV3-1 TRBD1 TGTGCCAGCAACCCGGGACAGGGGAGTTCACCCCTCCACTTT CASNPGQGSSPLHF
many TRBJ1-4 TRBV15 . TGTGCCACCAGCAGAGATCCGGGCCAAAGGGGTGAAAAACTGTTTTTT CATSRDPGQRGEKLFF
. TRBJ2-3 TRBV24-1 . TGTGCCACCAGTGTCCAGGTTGTCGATACGCAGTATTTT CATSVQVVDTQYF
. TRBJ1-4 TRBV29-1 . TGCAGCGCCGCGCAGGGGCTTAATGAAAAACTGTTTTTT CSAAQGLNEKLFF
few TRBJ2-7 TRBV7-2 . TGTGCCAGCAGCTTAGCGTTCGGGGGCTCCTACGAGCAGTACTTC CASSLAFGGSYEQYF
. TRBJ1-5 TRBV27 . TGTGCCAGCAGGGGGGTCGGGGCAGGGAGTAGCAATCAGCCCCAGCATTTT CASRGVGAGSSNQPQHF
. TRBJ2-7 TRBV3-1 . TGTGCCAGCAGCCAAGAGGTCGGGAAGCAGTACTTC CASSQEVGKQYF
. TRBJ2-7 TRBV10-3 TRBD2 TGTGCCATCAGTGGTTACCGGACTAGCGGAAGCTCCTACGAGCAGTACTTC CAISGYRTSGSSYEQYF
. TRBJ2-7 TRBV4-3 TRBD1 TGCGCCAGCAGCCAAGGACCTAGGACAGGCAACTACGAGCAGTACTTC CASSQGPRTGNYEQYF
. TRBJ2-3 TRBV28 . TGTGCCACTGGTTTTTGGGATCTTAGCACAGATACGCAGTATTTT CATGFWDLSTDTQYF
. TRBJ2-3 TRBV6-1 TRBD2 TGTGCCAGCAGTCGCTGGGGGGGAGGGACAGATACGCAGTATTTT CASSRWGGGTDTQYF
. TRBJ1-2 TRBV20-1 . TGCAGTGCTAGTGGGGGTCTTAACTATGGCTACACCTTC CSASGGLNYGYTF
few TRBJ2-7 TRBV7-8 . TGTGCCAGCAGCCCTGACTACTACGAGCAGTACTTC CASSPDYYEQYF
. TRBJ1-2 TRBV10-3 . TGTGCCATCAGCATAACGGGTGGCTACACCTTC CAISITGGYTF
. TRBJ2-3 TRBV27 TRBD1 TGTGCCACCTCCCAGGACAGGGTCGGAGATACGCAGTATTTT CATSQDRVGDTQYF
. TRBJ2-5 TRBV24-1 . TGTGCCACCAGTACGGGGGAACAGGGGAAAGAGACCCAGTACTTC CATSTGEQGKETQYF
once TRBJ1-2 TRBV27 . TGTGCCAGCAGTTGGGGGGGTGGGGGATATGGCTACACCTTC CASSWGGGGYGYTF
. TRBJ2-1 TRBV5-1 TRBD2 TGCGCCAGCAGCTTGGGACTAGCGGAGAGCTTATCGCTTTATATTGAGCAGTTCTTC CASSLGLAESLSLYIEQFF
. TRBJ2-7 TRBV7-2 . TGTGCCAGCAGCTATGGACGTTTTATCTACGAGCAGTACTTC CASSYGRFIYEQYF
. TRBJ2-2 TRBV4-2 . TGTGCCAGCAGCCAAAGGGAGGCCGGGGAGCTGTTTTTT CASSQREAGELFF
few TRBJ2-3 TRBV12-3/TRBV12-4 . TGTGCCAGCAGCAAACGGGAGTCCCCAGATACGCAGTATTTT CASSKRESPDTQYF
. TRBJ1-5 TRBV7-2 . TGTGCCAGCAGCTTAAGTATGGATAATAGCAATCAGCCCCAGCATTTT CASSLSMDNSNQPQHF
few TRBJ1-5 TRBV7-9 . TGTGCCAGCAGCTTAGGAAGATCGGATTTCGATCAGCCCCAGCATTTT CASSLGRSDFDQPQHF
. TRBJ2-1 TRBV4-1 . TGCGCCAGCAATGATTGGAAGGGGGGCGGTGGTTCCTACAATGAGCAGTTCTTC CASNDWKGGGGSYNEQFF
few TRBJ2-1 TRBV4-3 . TGCGCCAGCAGCCAAGTAGGGGCTTGGGGCGATGAGCAGTTCTTC CASSQVGAWGDEQFF
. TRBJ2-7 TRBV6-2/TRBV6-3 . TGTGCCAGCAGTGCCCATGGGGGGTCCTACGAGCAGTACTTC CASSAHGGSYEQYF
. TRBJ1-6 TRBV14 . TGTGCCAGCAGCCCACGGCTTCGGGGGAATTCACCCCTCCACTTT CASSPRLRGNSPLHF
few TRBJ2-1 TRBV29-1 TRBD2 TGCAGCGTTGTGGGGCGCGGGAGGCACCACAATGAGCAGTTCTTC CSVVGRGRHHNEQFF
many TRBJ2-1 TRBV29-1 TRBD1 TGCAGCGTGGCCCAGGGACAGCGGAATGAGCAGTTCTTC CSVAQGQRNEQFF
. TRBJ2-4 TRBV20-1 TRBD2 TGCAGTGCCCCTAGCGGGGGAAAAAACATTCAGTACTTC CSAPSGGKNIQYF
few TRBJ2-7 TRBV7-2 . TGTGCCAGCAGCTTAGGCCCGCCAAACGAGCAGTACTTC CASSLGPPNEQYF
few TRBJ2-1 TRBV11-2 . TGTGCCAGCAGCTTAGTGTGGGGGGAAGCCAGCTCCTACAATGAGCAGTTCTTC CASSLVWGEASSYNEQFF
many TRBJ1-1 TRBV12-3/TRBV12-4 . TGTGCCAGCAGTAGCTCGGGTACTGAAGCTTTCTTT CASSSSGTEAFF